Each of the 29 T cell receptor beta chains below was sequenced from the same sample in a study of T cell responses to AZD1222 COVID-19 vaccine. TCRdb keeps only in-frame clones here, not all; method: immunoSEQ multiplex PCR. The sample contains over 110,000 clones, about 92% of which appear only once. This specimen was peripheral blood, taken on day 0 of AZD1222 vaccination. These receptors originate from an adult in good health.

In DNA form, the CDR3 reads TGTGCCAGCAATCCACTAGCGGAGGGGGCCCAGTACTTC. It yields the protein CASNPLAEGAQYF. The rearrangement uses TRBV2 and TRBJ2-5; 8 nucleotides match TRBD2. CDR1 and CDR2 (germline): SNHLY, FYNNEI. The junction had 10 bases not matched to a gene; V was cut back by 7 bases and J by 9 bases. The CDR3 contains 13 residues. Full variable domain (remainder filled in from reference TRBV2 and TRBJ2-5): EPEVTQTPSHQVTQMGQEVILRCVPISNHLYFYWYRQILGQKVEFLVSFYNNEISEKSEIFDDQFSVERPDGSNFTLKIRSTKLEDSAMYFCASNPLAEGAQYFGPGTRLLVL.

The chain uses TRBV11-3 and TRBJ2-3, with a possible D match to TRBD2 (5 bases). Trimming took off 1 base at V and 1 base at J, with 9 bases between the two ends. This CDR3 has 15 residues. CDR1 and CDR2 from the germline V gene are SGHNT and YENEEA. The CDR3 DNA sequence: TGTGCCAGCAGCTTAGGGGAGCCGGGCACAGATACGCAGTATTTT. Amino acids: CASSLGEPGTDTQYF.

The chain has TRBV15 and TRBJ2-7; D perhaps matches TRBD1 (6 bases). Trimming shortened V by 2 bases and J by 2 bases, and 19 bases separated the two germline ends. The CDR3 consists of 17 residues. CDR1 is LNHNV and CDR2 is YYDKDF in the germline V gene (reference sequence). The CDR3 here is CATSRPTRRQGPYEQYF. CDR3 sequence (DNA): TGTGCCACCAGCAGACCGACCCGGAGGCAGGGGCCCTACGAGCAGTACTTC.

The V call is TRBV10-3, the J call TRBJ1-2; 8 nucleotides align to TRBD1. V was clipped by 5 bases and J by 4 bases; unmatched bases: 6. Germline V gives CDR1 ENHRY, CDR2 SYGVKD. The CDR3 consists of 14 residues. CDR3 DNA: TGTGCCATCAGTCCGGGACAGGAGACCTATGGCTACACCTTC. Amino acid sequence: CAISPGQETYGYTF.

V usage is TRBV6-4 and J usage is TRBJ2-7, with no clear D. The CDR3 is 13 amino acids. V was shortened by 2 bases and J by 2 bases, with 7 bases between the two germline ends. Germline-derived CDR1 and CDR2 are MRHNA and SNTAGT. The CDR3 is CASSDLLAYEQYF. CDR3 in DNA: TGTGCCAGCAGTGACCTTCTAGCCTACGAGCAGTACTTC.

This chain connects TRBV2 to TRBJ1-3, with D uncertain. The CDR3 contains 15 residues. V lost 6 bases and J lost 6, with 18 bases in between. Per germline, CDR1 SNHLY and CDR2 FYNNEI. DNA of the CDR3: TGTGCCAGCAGCGGCAGACTTGTACTGTCAAACACCATATATTTT. Its translation: CASSGRLVLSNTIYF.

This chain links TRBV7-9 with TRBJ2-1, with 13 bases matching TRBD2. V was clipped by 1 base and J by 12 bases; unmatched bases: 12. The length of the CDR3 is 17 residues. Germline CDR1 SEHNR, CDR2 FQNEAQ (reference sequence). CDR3 DNA sequence: TGTGCCAGCAGCTTAGGGGGGACTAGCGGGACGTCGGTAGGGCAGTTCTTC. This codes for CASSLGGTSGTSVGQFF.

The chain recombines TRBV20-1 with TRBJ2-7; the D gene could be TRBD1 or TRBD2 (7 bases each). The CDR3 totals 13 residues. Per germline, CDR1 DFQATT and CDR2 SNEGSKA (reference sequence). V lost 3 bases and J 7 bases, leaving 16 bases between the germline ends. CDR3 amino acids: CSASLVRGGEQYF. CDR3 nucleotide sequence: TGCAGTGCTAGTCTTGTCAGGGGGGGGGAGCAGTACTTC.

CDR3 DNA: TGTGCCAGCAGCCTCGGGACAGGCCATAATTCACCCCTCCACTTT. It encodes CASSLGTGHNSPLHF. This chain uses TRBV14 with TRBJ1-6; 8 positions agree with TRBD1. Germline assignment: CDR1 SGHDN and CDR2 FVKESK. CDR3 length: 15 residues. J lost 5 bases, V lost 4 bases, and 4 bases had no gene match.

This rearrangement joins TRBV27 to TRBJ2-1; D is perhaps TRBD1 (5 bases). The germline V gene has CDR1 MNHEY and CDR2 SMNVEV (reference sequence). Trimming removed 7 bases from V and 9 bases from J, with 13 bases in between. The CDR3 runs 12 residues. The CDR3 sequence: CASNRKDLEQFF. In nucleotides, the CDR3 is TGTGCCAGCAACAGGAAAGACCTTGAGCAGTTCTTC.

V is TRBV11-2 and J is TRBJ1-1; weak D call: TRBD1 (6 bases). CDR3 length: 15 amino acids. Trimming pared 0 bases from V and 3 bases from J, leaving 11 bases between. CDR1 and CDR2 (germline): SGHAT, FQNNGV. The chain's CDR3 is CASSLDPGADTEAFF. DNA for the CDR3: TGTGCCAGCAGCTTAGATCCGGGGGCAGACACTGAAGCTTTCTTT.

The V call is TRBV28, the J call TRBJ2-2; D possibly uses TRBD1 or TRBD2 (5 bases each). Trimming took off 10 bases at V and 0 bases at J, with 9 bases between the two ends. The germline V gene has CDR1 MDHEN and CDR2 SYDVKM. The CDR3 contains 13 residues. The CDR3 is CATGTANTGELFF. CDR3 coding DNA: TGTGCCACCGGGACGGCGAACACCGGGGAGCTGTTTTTT.

This clone was recorded only once. This chain joins TRBV3-1 (or the pseudogene TRBV3-2) and TRBJ2-5; 11 bases agree with TRBD2. The germline CDR1 and CDR2 sequences are LGHDT and YNNKEL (reference sequence). J gave up 5 bases and V 0 bases, and 5 bases lay outside the gene matches. CDR3 length equals 16 residues. CDR3 in amino acids: CASSQDLAGGSETQYF. DNA of the CDR3: TGTGCCAGCAGCCAAGATCTAGCGGGAGGCTCGGAGACCCAGTACTTC.

This chain joins TRBV21-1 and TRBJ1-4. TRBV21-1 is classified as a pseudogene. The CDR3 consists of 17 residues. CDR3 coding DNA: TGTGCCAGCAGCAAAATCGCGGTGGACGCAACTAATGAAAAACTGTTTTTT. Translating gives CASSKIAVDATNEKLFF.

The genes are TRBV5-1 and TRBJ2-1; 7 bases align to TRBD1. V gave up 4 bases and J gave up 7 bases; unmatched junction bases: 14. CDR3 length: 16 amino acids. Germline loops: CDR1 SGHRS, CDR2 YFSETQ. CDR3 loop: CASSIMTGSSVNEQFF. The DNA of the CDR3 is TGCGCCAGCAGCATTATGACAGGGAGTTCGGTAAATGAGCAGTTCTTC.

The chain joins TRBV19 to TRBJ1-5; 7 bases match TRBD1. There are 14 residues in the CDR3. CDR1 is LNHDA, CDR2 SQIVND, per germline (reference sequence). Trimming at V came to 10 bases and at J to 4 bases, leaving 10 bases not matched to a gene. The CDR3 DNA reads as TGTGCCACGACAAGAAAGACAGGGAATCAGCCCCAGCATTTT. Translated: CATTRKTGNQPQHF.

This sequence joins TRBV19 and TRBJ1-5; TRBD1 aligns across 7 bases. With 8 bases clipped from V and 2 bases from J, the junction kept 3 bases outside the gene matches. This CDR3 is built from 13 residues. Germline V lookup: CDR1 LNHDA, CDR2 SQIVND (reference sequence). The CDR3 DNA follows: TGTGCCAGTTCGACAGGGCGCAATCAGCCCCAGCATTTT. Protein: CASSTGRNQPQHF.

V is TRBV5-1 and J is TRBJ1-3; D uncertain. This CDR3 is built from 14 residues. V was clipped by 2 bases and J by 4 bases, with 10 bases between them. Germline assignment: CDR1 SGHRS and CDR2 YFSETQ. This CDR3 is CASSFGLKGNTIYF. DNA of the CDR3: TGCGCCAGCAGCTTCGGACTGAAAGGAAACACCATATATTTT. Complete variable domain (other parts from reference TRBV5-1 and TRBJ1-3): KAGVTQTPRYLIKTRGQQVTLSCSPISGHRSVSWYQQTPGQGLQFLFEYFSETQRNKGNFPGRFSGRQFSNSRSEMNVSTLELGDSALYLCASSFGLKGNTIYFGEGSWLTVV.

This clone was observed once. The J gene is TRBJ1-5, the V gene TRBV10-2; TRBD1 is a possible D gene (5 bases). Germline V gives CDR1 WSHSY, CDR2 SAAADI. The CDR3 runs 14 residues. The V end was cut by 3 bases, the J end by 5 bases, with 11 bases between. The CDR3 sequence: CASSDPGRDQPQHF. In nucleotides, the CDR3 is TGCGCCAGCAGTGACCCAGGGAGGGATCAGCCCCAGCATTTT.

The CDR3 sequence is CASSLERGPFYEQYF. The CDR3 DNA reads as TGTGCCAGCAGCTTAGAGCGGGGTCCCTTCTACGAGCAGTACTTC. This chain connects TRBV7-8 to TRBJ2-7; 7 nucleotides match TRBD2. CDR1 is SGHVS, CDR2 FQNEAQ, per germline. The CDR3 is 15 amino acids. The junction had 6 bases not matched to a gene; V was cut back by 1 base and J by 3 bases.

The chain carries TRBV14 and TRBJ1-1; TRBD1 agrees at 7 bases. The CDR3 loop spans 15 amino acids. The junction had 10 bases not matched to a gene; V was cut back by 4 bases and J by 5 bases. Germline values: CDR1 SGHDN, CDR2 FVKESK. The DNA for the CDR3 is TGTGCCAGCAGCCGGGGAAACAGGGGCCGTACTGAAGCTTTCTTT. Translation: CASSRGNRGRTEAFF.

The chain employs TRBV6-5 and TRBJ1-2, with D uncertain. Per germline, CDR1 MNHEY and CDR2 SVGAGI. V gave up 6 bases and J gave up 3 bases, with 8 bases separating them. This CDR3 spans 12 amino acids. CDR3 sequence reads: CASSPGHYGYTF. The CDR3 DNA follows: TGTGCCAGCAGCCCAGGCCACTATGGCTACACCTTC.

The rearrangement joins TRBV21-1 to TRBJ1-4; the table names TRBD1, a call not compared with the DNA. TRBV21-1 has pseudogene status. This CDR3 contains 16 residues. CDR3 residues: CASSKGGTGGREKLFF. CDR3 coding DNA: TGTGCCAGCAGCAAAGGAGGGACAGGGGGACGGGAAAAACTGTTTTTT.

The chain is built from TRBV5-4 and TRBJ2-1, with TRBD2 identical over 14 bases. V lost 7 bases to trimming and J lost 6 bases; unmatched junction nucleotides: 3. The CDR3 totals 14 residues. CDR1 and CDR2 (germline): SGHNT, YYREEE (reference sequence). The CDR3 loop reads CASGGTSGSNEQFF. As DNA, the CDR3 is TGTGCCAGCGGTGGGACTAGCGGGAGCAATGAGCAGTTCTTC.

The chain couples TRBV15 to TRBJ2-3; 12 bases match TRBD2. The CDR3 length is 17 residues. Germline values: CDR1 LNHNV, CDR2 YYDKDF (reference sequence). V was pared by 0 bases and J by 5 bases, with 6 bases of the junction left unmatched. Here the CDR3 DNA reads TGTGCCACCAGCAGAGATAGACTAGCGGGGGTCGTAGATACGCAGTATTTT. It yields the protein CATSRDRLAGVVDTQYF.

The J gene is TRBJ1-1, the V gene TRBV6-5; D is ambiguous. This CDR3 is built from 13 residues. Germline V lookup: CDR1 MNHEY, CDR2 SVGAGI. With 4 bases removed from V and 11 bases from J, the gap between germline ends came to 17 bases. CDR3 residues: CASSFVDNRSAFF. CDR3 nucleotide sequence: TGTGCCAGCAGTTTCGTTGACAATAGGTCGGCTTTCTTT.

This chain uses TRBV7-9 with TRBJ2-7; D remains ambiguous. This CDR3 contains 11 residues. CDR1 and CDR2 from the germline V gene are SEHNR and FQNEAQ (reference sequence). With 2 bases removed from V and 4 bases from J, the gap between germline ends came to 3 bases. The CDR3: CASSLLYEQYF. DNA of the CDR3: TGTGCCAGCAGCTTACTGTACGAGCAGTACTTC.

This chain joins TRBV7-9 and TRBJ2-3; perhaps TRBD1 as D (5 bases). With 1 base removed from V and 0 bases from J, the gap between germline ends came to 8 bases. The CDR3 runs to 15 residues. Germline V CDR1 and CDR2: SEHNR, FQNEAQ (reference sequence). The CDR3 reads CASSLDPGSTDTQYF. CDR3 DNA: TGTGCCAGCAGCTTAGATCCAGGGAGCACAGATACGCAGTATTTT.

The chain couples TRBV3-1 (or the pseudogene TRBV3-2) to TRBJ1-6, with D maybe TRBD1 (6 bases). CDR3 length equals 17 residues. Germline lookup yields CDR1 LGHDT and CDR2 YNNKEL (reference sequence). The V and J ends lost 4 bases and 2 bases respectively, with 15 bases between them. The CDR3 bases are TGTGCCAGCAGCCGCCGACAGGTTATACCCTATAATTCACCCCTCCACTTT. The encoded protein is CASSRRQVIPYNSPLHF.